These 16 T cell receptor beta chains share one sample of origin, sequenced in a study of T cell clonality in common variable immunodeficiency (dated by TCRdb to between 2015 and 2017). To prepare the library, the immunoSEQ multiplex PCR assay was applied. TCRdb limited this immuneACCESS table to in-frame rearrangements with V and J called. A share of clones is missing; checked studies link under half to unresolved V genes, and the rest is unexplained. The sample comprises about 35,000 clones, and every one was counted more than once. The ten biggest clones cover roughly 8.9% of the sample. Specimen: peripheral blood mononuclear cells. These receptor sequences come from a person between 18 and 70 years old in good health.

This clone has ten or more counts. With the read ending 3 residues before the CDR3 end, the germline J gene is used to fill in that end. The chain combines TRBV29-1 with TRBJ1-1; no clear D. V was pared by 5 bases and J by 6 bases, with 13 bases between. CDR3 length: 12 residues. Germline V gene data show CDR1 as SQVTM and CDR2 as ANQGSEA. The CDR3 bases that were read are TGCAGCGTTAGGTACAGTAACTCTGAA. Its translation: CSVRYSNSE. The whole CDR3 sequence reads CSVRYSNSEAFF.

This clone has a count of ten or more. A junction end diverges from the germline sequence, so it may reflect a read error. The read terminates 3 residues ahead of where the CDR3 ends, so the germline J gene completes it. Other DNA sequences in the same sample also yield this CDR3. The gene calls are TRBV7-7 and TRBJ1-1; maybe TRBD1 (5 bases). Germline V gene data show CDR1 as SSHAT and CDR2 as FNYEAQ (reference sequence). The length of the CDR3 is 15 residues. The DNA read from the CDR3 is TGTGCTAGCAGCCTGGGACTAGCGGGAGGTAATGAG. Encoded protein: CASSLGLAGGNE. The full CDR3 sequence reads CASSLGLAGGNEAFF. The full variable domain, with the rest looked up from reference TRBV7-7 and TRBJ1-1, is GAGVSQSPRYKVTKRGQDVTLRCDPISSHATLYWYQQALGQGPEFLTYFNYEAQPDKSGLPSDRFSAERPEGSISTLTIQRTEQRDSAMYRCASSLGLAGGNEAFFGQGTRLTVV.

Regarding this clone: A much bigger clone sits one base away, suggesting this may be a read error. The CDR3 end lies 3 residues beyond the end of the read and is filled in from the germline J gene. The V and J genes are TRBV18 and TRBJ2-3, with D perhaps matching TRBD1 or TRBD2 (6 bases each). The CDR3 is 14 amino acids. Per the germline V gene, CDR1 is KGHSH and CDR2 is LQKENI. CDR3 protein: CASSEQGGNQPQYF. CDR3 bases read: TGTGCCAGCTCAGAACAGGGAGGCAATCAGCCG. The whole variable domain, filled in from reference TRBV18 and TRBJ2-3, reads NAGVMQNPRHLVRRRGQEARLRCSPMKGHSHVYWYRQLPEEGLKFMVYLQKENIIDESGMPKERFSAEFPKEGPSILRIQQVVRGDSAAYFCASSEQGGNQPQYFGPGTRLTVL.

This clone came up many times. CDR3 sequence: CASSLTREPTGGPEAFF. The covered CDR3 bases are TGTGCCAGCAGCTTAACTCGTGAACCGACAGGGGGCCCTGAA. V usage is TRBV7-3 and J usage is TRBJ1-1; the match to TRBD1 covers 10 bases. The read ends 3 residues shy of where the CDR3 ends; the end is completed using the germline J gene. Unmatched junction bases numbered 10, after V lost 0 bases and J lost 6 bases. Germline V gene sequence: CDR1 SGHTA, CDR2 FQGTGA. This CDR3 contains 17 residues.

This clone was observed at least ten times. The CDR3 protein is CSARPPGLAGETQYF. The covered CDR3 bases are TGCAGTGCTAGACCCCCAGGACTAGCGGGAGAGACC. The rearrangement links TRBV20-1 to TRBJ2-5; 11 bases are shared with TRBD2. The read falls 3 residues short of the CDR3 end, and the missing part is taken from the germline J gene. Germline lookup yields CDR1 DFQATT and CDR2 SNEGSKA (reference sequence). V shed 2 bases, J shed 4 bases, and the junction held 6 bases outside the gene matches. This CDR3 contains 15 residues.

This clone showed up many times. With the read ending 3 residues before the CDR3 end, the germline J gene is used to fill in that end. The chain employs TRBV7-2 and TRBJ2-2, with a tentative D call TRBD1 (5 bases). Trimming shortened V by 3 bases and J by 9 bases, and 11 bases separated the two germline ends. The germline V gene encodes CDR1 SGHTA and CDR2 FQGNSA. There are 13 residues in the CDR3. CDR3 loop: CASSFLTARELFF. The sequenced CDR3 bases are TGTGCCAGCAGCTTTCTGACAGCCCGGGAG.

This clone was seen at least ten times. The read finishes 3 residues shy of the CDR3 end, and the germline J gene is used to complete it. The V gene is TRBV5-1, the J gene TRBJ2-2; TRBD2 agrees at 12 bases. The CDR3 totals 17 residues. The V and J ends lost 3 bases and 0 bases, in that order; junction bases with no gene match: 3. The germline V gene encodes CDR1 SGHRS and CDR2 YFSETQ. This CDR3 reads CASSSGLAGSNTGELFF. The DNA read from the CDR3 is TGCGCCAGCAGCTCCGGACTAGCGGGATCGAACACCGGGGAG.

This clone was seen ten or more times. The read gets to within 3 residues of the CDR3 end, and the germline J gene fills in the rest. Other nucleotide sequences from this sample produce the same CDR3. The V call is TRBV7-3, the J call TRBJ2-3; 9 bases agree with TRBD2. Germline loops: CDR1 SGHTA, CDR2 FQGTGA. The CDR3 is made up of 14 amino acids. J gave up 4 bases and V 9 bases, and 8 bases lay outside the gene matches. CDR3 region: CASSPTSGSDTQYF. CDR3 bases read: TGTGCCAGTAGCCCGACTAGCGGATCAGATACG.

This clone was seen at least ten times. Sequencing ends 3 residues short of the CDR3 end; the germline J gene provides the rest. V gene TRBV30 combines with J gene TRBJ2-1; possible D gene TRBD2, 5 bases. The CDR3 has 14 amino acids. V was pared by 4 bases and J by 3 bases, with 13 bases between. Germline V gives CDR1 GTSNPN, CDR2 SVGIG (reference sequence). The CDR3 bases that were read are TGTGCCTGGACCCTCGGCGGGTACTACAATGAG. Protein product: CAWTLGGYYNE. Given in full, the CDR3 is CAWTLGGYYNEQFF.

A note on this clone: The read finishes 3 residues shy of the CDR3 end, and the germline J gene is used to complete it. The V call is TRBV2, the J call TRBJ2-1; D gene unclear. Germline V gives CDR1 SNHLY, CDR2 FYNNEI. CDR3 length: 14 residues. V was shortened by 7 bases and J by 4 bases, with 14 bases between the two germline ends. Incomplete CDR3 DNA: TGTGCCAGCAATCCGGGTCCGATTTACAATGAG. The encoded protein is CASNPGPIYNE. The complete CDR3 reads CASNPGPIYNEQFF.

This clone was picked up a small number of times. The sequenced fragment ends 3 residues before the CDR3 boundary, so the rest is inferred from the germline J gene. This rearrangement joins TRBV19 to TRBJ1-2; 7 bases line up with TRBD1. Germline lookup yields CDR1 LNHDA and CDR2 SQIVND (reference sequence). The CDR3 length is 15 residues. Germline trimming cut 4 bases from V and 1 base from J; bases unmatched to any gene: 6. The CDR3 loop is CASSTGTALNYGYTF. Incomplete CDR3 DNA: TGTGCCAGTAGTACGGGGACAGCACTTAACTATGGC.

This clone occurred many times. The read stops 3 residues short of the end of the CDR3; the missing end is completed from the germline J gene. This chain joins TRBV5-1 and TRBJ2-2, with TRBD1 identical over 9 bases. Germline V gives CDR1 SGHRS, CDR2 YFSETQ. CDR3 length: 17 residues. Losses at the gene ends were 5 bases for V and 4 bases for J; bases not matched to a gene: 12. The CDR3 DNA, read in part, is TGCGCCAGCAGGCCACCCGGACAGGGGTCCTCCACCGGGGAG. This gives the protein CASRPPGQGSSTGE. The CDR3 as a whole reads CASRPPGQGSSTGELFF.

This clone was observed many times. The read terminates 3 residues ahead of where the CDR3 ends, so the germline J gene completes it. The V and J genes are TRBV14 and TRBJ2-5; D may be TRBD2 (6 bases). CDR1 is SGHDN, CDR2 FVKESK, per germline. The CDR3 length is 16 residues. Between the trimmed V and J ends, which lost 4 bases and 1 base, there was a span of 16 bases. The CDR3 bases that were read are TGTGCCAGCAGCCGGGAGAGGAGGGGAGGCCAAGAGACC. Translation gives CASSRERRGGQET. The CDR3 in its entirety is CASSRERRGGQETQYF.

This clone was recorded at least ten times. The read ends 3 residues shy of where the CDR3 ends; the end is completed using the germline J gene. V is TRBV7-3 and J is TRBJ2-2; D is ambiguous. Trimming shortened V by 5 bases and J by 1 base, and 5 bases separated the two germline ends. Germline V gives CDR1 SGHTA, CDR2 FQGTGA. The CDR3 has 13 amino acids. The CDR3 protein is CASSVQNTGELFF. The sequenced CDR3 bases are TGTGCCAGCAGCGTTCAGAACACCGGGGAG.

This clone showed up many times. The sequenced fragment ends 3 residues before the CDR3 boundary, so the rest is inferred from the germline J gene. The rearrangement uses TRBV5-4 and TRBJ2-3, with 12 bases lining up with TRBD2. V shed 1 base, J shed 6 bases, and the junction held 6 bases outside the gene matches. Germline V gene data show CDR1 as SGHNT and CDR2 as YYREEE (reference sequence). The CDR3 has 16 residues. The CDR3 sequence is CASSLRLAGGWDTQYF. The covered CDR3 bases are TGTGCCAGCAGCTTGAGGCTAGCGGGAGGGTGGGATACG.

This clone has only a few counts. The CDR3 bases that were read are TGTGCCAGCGGATCGACGGGTTCAACTAATGAAAAA. This gives the protein CASGSTGSTNEK. The CDR3, in full, reads CASGSTGSTNEKLFF. The chain has TRBV2 and TRBJ1-4; D uncertain. The CDR3 is cut off 3 residues early in the read; its end comes from the germline J gene. V gave up 8 bases and J gave up 0 bases, with 13 bases separating them. Germline V gene data show CDR1 as SNHLY and CDR2 as FYNNEI. The CDR3 is 15 residues long.